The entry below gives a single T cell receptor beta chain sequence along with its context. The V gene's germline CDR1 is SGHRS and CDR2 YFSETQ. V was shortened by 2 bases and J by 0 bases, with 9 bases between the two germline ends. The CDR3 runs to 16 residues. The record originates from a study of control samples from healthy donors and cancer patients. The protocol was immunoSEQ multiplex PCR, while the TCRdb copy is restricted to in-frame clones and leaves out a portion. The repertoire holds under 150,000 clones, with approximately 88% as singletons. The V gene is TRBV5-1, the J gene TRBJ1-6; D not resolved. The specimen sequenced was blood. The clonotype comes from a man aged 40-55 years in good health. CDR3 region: CASSLTWSSYNSPLHF. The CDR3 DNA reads TGCGCCAGCAGCTTAACGTGGAGCTCCTATAATTCACCCCTCCACTTT.